This T cell receptor (beta chain) was sequenced in a study of OX40 agonist ivuxolimab in advanced cancers. Assay used: immunoSEQ multiplex PCR; TCRdb lists only in-frame clones, some missing. This table holds fewer than 90,000 clones, around 90% found once. Samples were taken at baseline and on day 1 of cycles 4 and 7. The clonotype was recovered from an adult with an advanced solid tumor such as melanoma, head and neck, liver or kidney cancer. This specimen consisted of CD4+ or CD8+ T cells sorted from blood, obtained in a trial of the OX40 agonist ivuxolimab.

CDR3 coding DNA: TGTGCCATCAGTGAGCGACTAGCGGGAGGCCGAAGCGATGAGCAGTTCTTC. Translated: CAISERLAGGRSDEQFF. The chain carries TRBV10-3 and TRBJ2-1, with 13 bases that match TRBD2. Germline trimming cut 2 bases from V and 8 bases from J; bases unmatched to any gene: 9. Germline CDR1 ENHRY, CDR2 SYGVKD. The CDR3 runs to 17 residues.